A selection of T cell receptor beta chains follows, all from one sample in a study of graft-versus-host responses after intestinal transplantation. Antigens of these TCRs are unknown. Assay: immunoSEQ multiplex PCR; the TCRdb copy retains only in-frame clones and omits some. The sample records more than 80,000 clones, 70% to 90% being singletons. Source: unstimulated CD4+ T cells sorted from spleen or lymph node cells, taken before intestinal transplant. These receptors all come from a human donor who received an intestinal transplant. The CDR3 runs from the conserved cysteine through the conserved F or W. D genes are given only for firm matches. The listing skips clone size in some rows; elsewhere it reads once, few, many or a size class.

DNA: TGTGCCACCAGCGCCCGTTCAGGGCCTACTAATGAAAAACTGTTTTTT
CDR3: CATSARSGPTNEKLFF
size: NA
V: TRBV15
D: NA
J: TRBJ1-4

DNA: TGTGCCAGCAGCTTAGTCAGGGGGCCCATTAGGGGCTACACCTTC
CDR3: CASSLVRGPIRGYTF
size: NA
V: TRBV7-2
D: TRBD1
J: TRBJ1-2

DNA: TGTGCCAGCAGTTTGGGGGCACAGGGGGGGTACGAGCAGTACTTC
CDR3: CASSLGAQGGYEQYF
size: NA
V: TRBV28
D: NA
J: TRBJ2-7

DNA: TGTGCCAGCAGCTTGGGCGGGGTGGCGAGGGAGCAGTACTTC
CDR3: CASSLGGVAREQYF
size: NA
V: TRBV5-4
D: NA
J: TRBJ2-7

DNA: TGCAGCGTTGCGGGGGGTCCTGACTATGGCTACACCTTC
CDR3: CSVAGGPDYGYTF
size: NA
V: TRBV29-1
D: NA
J: TRBJ1-2

DNA: TGTGCCACCAGCAGAGATAGGACAGGGAACACTGAAGCTTTCTTT
CDR3: CATSRDRTGNTEAFF
size: NA
V: TRBV15
D: TRBD1
J: TRBJ1-1

DNA: TGTGCCAGTCGACAGGGGACACATACGCAGTATTTT
CDR3: CASRQGTHTQYF
size: NA
V: TRBV28
D: TRBD1
J: TRBJ2-3

DNA: TGTGCCATCAGTGAGGGCGGGTCAAACGCTTTCTTT
CDR3: CAISEGGSNAFF
size: NA
V: TRBV10-3
D: NA
J: TRBJ1-1

DNA: TGTGCCAGCAGTCCCTCCCCAGGCTCTAATGAAAAACTGTTTTTT
CDR3: CASSPSPGSNEKLFF
size: NA
V: TRBV28
D: NA
J: TRBJ1-4

DNA: TGTGCCAGCAGCTTCGGACAGGCCTACGAGCAGTACTTC
CDR3: CASSFGQAYEQYF
size: NA
V: TRBV5-5
D: TRBD1
J: TRBJ2-7

DNA: TGTGCCAGCAGTTTTGGCCCTTGGGGACAGGGGAGGACCGGGGAGCTGTTTTTT
CDR3: CASSFGPWGQGRTGELFF
size: NA
V: TRBV28
D: TRBD1
J: TRBJ2-2

DNA: TGTGCCAGCAGCTTAATACGGGAAGAGACCCAGTACTTC
CDR3: CASSLIREETQYF
size: once
V: TRBV7-3
D: NA
J: TRBJ2-5

DNA: TGTGCCAGCAGTGGCTGGAGCGGGAGGGTCGGGAATGAGCAGTTCTTC
CDR3: CASSGWSGRVGNEQFF
size: NA
V: TRBV27
D: TRBD2
J: TRBJ2-1

DNA: TGTGCCAGCAGCCCCGGGACAGGGGCCCTCGCCCGACAAGAGACCCAGTACTTC
CDR3: CASSPGTGALARQETQYF
size: NA
V: TRBV5-4
D: TRBD1
J: TRBJ2-5

DNA: TGCAGCGTTGGACTAGCGGGGGGAAACCAAGAGACCCAGTACTTC
CDR3: CSVGLAGGNQETQYF
size: NA
V: TRBV29-1
D: TRBD2
J: TRBJ2-5

DNA: TGTGCCAGTAGTGGGCTGGGTGTCGGCCAGCCCCAGCATTTT
CDR3: CASSGLGVGQPQHF
size: NA
V: TRBV19
D: NA
J: TRBJ1-5

DNA: TGTGCCAGCAGTGTGACAGGGATGGTTGGTAATGAGCAGTTCTTC
CDR3: CASSVTGMVGNEQFF
size: NA
V: TRBV9
D: TRBD1
J: TRBJ2-1

DNA: TGTGCCAGCAGTGAAACGGGCGGGGCCTCCGTACTCCACACAGATACGCAGTATTTT
CDR3: CASSETGGASVLHTDTQYF
size: NA
V: TRBV2
D: NA
J: TRBJ2-3

DNA: TGCGCCAGCAGCTTGGAAGGGACAGGGCCGGATACGCAGTATTTT
CDR3: CASSLEGTGPDTQYF
size: NA
V: TRBV5-1
D: TRBD1
J: TRBJ2-3

DNA: TGTGCCAGTAGTATCCAGGGCACTGAAGCTTTCTTT
CDR3: CASSIQGTEAFF
size: NA
V: TRBV19
D: NA
J: TRBJ1-1

DNA: TGTGCCAGCAGTTTAACGCAGGGGGGACTGTTTTTT
CDR3: CASSLTQGGLFF
size: NA
V: TRBV28
D: NA
J: TRBJ2-2

DNA: TGCGCCAGCAGCTTGGCCGGACAGTACATAGAGACCCAGTACTTC
CDR3: CASSLAGQYIETQYF
size: NA
V: TRBV5-1
D: NA
J: TRBJ2-5

DNA: TGTGCCATCACCCCGACATCAAACACCGGGGAGCTGTTTTTT
CDR3: CAITPTSNTGELFF
size: NA
V: TRBV10-3
D: NA
J: TRBJ2-2

DNA: TGTGCCAGCAGTCACAGGCCCCATTCCTACGAGCAGTACTTC
CDR3: CASSHRPHSYEQYF
size: once
V: TRBV7-2
D: NA
J: TRBJ2-7

DNA: TGTGCCACCCAGGGGGCGGACACCGGGGAGCTGTTTTTT
CDR3: CATQGADTGELFF
size: NA
V: TRBV28
D: TRBD1
J: TRBJ2-2

DNA: TGTGCCAGCAGACCGACAGGGGGCGCAGGGCAGCCCCAGCATTTT
CDR3: CASRPTGGAGQPQHF
size: NA
V: TRBV28
D: TRBD1
J: TRBJ1-5

DNA: TGTGCCACCAGCAGAGGAGGGTCCCCTATGAACACTGAAGCTTTCTTT
CDR3: CATSRGGSPMNTEAFF
size: once
V: TRBV15
D: NA
J: TRBJ1-1

DNA: TGTGCCAGCAGCTCCCTTTACGGGGAAAAGCAGTTCTTC
CDR3: CASSSLYGEKQFF
size: NA
V: TRBV7-2
D: NA
J: TRBJ2-1

DNA: TGTGCCAGCAGCCGGGGTGGAAACACCATATATTTT
CDR3: CASSRGGNTIYF
size: NA
V: TRBV5-4
D: NA
J: TRBJ1-3

DNA: TGTGCCAGCTCACTGACACCAGATAGCAATCAGCCCCAGCATTTT
CDR3: CASSLTPDSNQPQHF
size: NA
V: TRBV18
D: NA
J: TRBJ1-5

DNA: TGTGCCTGGAGTGCCGGGACAGGAATCGAGCAGTACTTC
CDR3: CAWSAGTGIEQYF
size: NA
V: TRBV30
D: TRBD1
J: TRBJ2-7

DNA: TGTGCCAGCAGAGCCGGGACAGGGGGTTCACCCCTCCACTTT
CDR3: CASRAGTGGSPLHF
size: NA
V: TRBV6-5
D: TRBD1
J: TRBJ1-6

DNA: TGTGCCAGCAGGGGGACCGGACAGTATAGAAGTGGCTACACCTTC
CDR3: CASRGTGQYRSGYTF
size: NA
V: TRBV6-1
D: NA
J: TRBJ1-2

DNA: TGCGCCAGCAGCGACGGACAGCGGAACACTGAAGCTTTCTTT
CDR3: CASSDGQRNTEAFF
size: NA
V: TRBV5-1
D: NA
J: TRBJ1-1